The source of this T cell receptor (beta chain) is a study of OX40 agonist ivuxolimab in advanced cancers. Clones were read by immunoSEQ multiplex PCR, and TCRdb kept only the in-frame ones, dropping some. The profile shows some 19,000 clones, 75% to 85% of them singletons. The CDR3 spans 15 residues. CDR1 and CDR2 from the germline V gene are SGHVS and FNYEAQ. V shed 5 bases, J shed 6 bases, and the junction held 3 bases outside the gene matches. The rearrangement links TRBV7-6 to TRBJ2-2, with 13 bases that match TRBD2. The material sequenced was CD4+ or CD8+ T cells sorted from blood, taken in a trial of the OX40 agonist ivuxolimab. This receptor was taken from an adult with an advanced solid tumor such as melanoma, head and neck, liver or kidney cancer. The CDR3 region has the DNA TGTGCCAGCAGCCACACTAGCGGGGGGGCCGGGGAGCTGTTTTTT. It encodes CASSHTSGGAGELFF.